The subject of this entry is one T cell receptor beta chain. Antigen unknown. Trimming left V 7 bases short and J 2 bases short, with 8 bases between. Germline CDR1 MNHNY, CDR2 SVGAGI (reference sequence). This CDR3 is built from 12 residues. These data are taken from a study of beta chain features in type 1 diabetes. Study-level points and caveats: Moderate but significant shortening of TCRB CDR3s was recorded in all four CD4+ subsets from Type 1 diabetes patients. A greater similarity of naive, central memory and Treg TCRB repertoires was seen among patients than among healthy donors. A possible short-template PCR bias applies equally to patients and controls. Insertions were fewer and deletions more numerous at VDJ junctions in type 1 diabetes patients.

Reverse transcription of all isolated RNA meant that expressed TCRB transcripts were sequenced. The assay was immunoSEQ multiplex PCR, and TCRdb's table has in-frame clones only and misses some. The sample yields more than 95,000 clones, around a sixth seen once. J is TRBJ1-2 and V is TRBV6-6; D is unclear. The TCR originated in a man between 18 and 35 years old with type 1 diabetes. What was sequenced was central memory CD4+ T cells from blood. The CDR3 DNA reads TGTGCCAGCATGGAACTGAACTATGGCTACACCTTC. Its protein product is CASMELNYGYTF.